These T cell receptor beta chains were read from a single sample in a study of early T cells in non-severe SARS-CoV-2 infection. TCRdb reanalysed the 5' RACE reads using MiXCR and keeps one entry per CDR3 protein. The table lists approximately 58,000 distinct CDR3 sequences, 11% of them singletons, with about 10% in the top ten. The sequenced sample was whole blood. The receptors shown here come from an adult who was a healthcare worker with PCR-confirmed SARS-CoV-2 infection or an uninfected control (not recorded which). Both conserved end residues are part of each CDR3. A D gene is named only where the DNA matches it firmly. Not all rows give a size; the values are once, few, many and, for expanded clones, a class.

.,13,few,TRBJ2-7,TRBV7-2,TGTGCCAGCAGCTGGGGGCCCTCCTACGAGCAGTACTTC,CASSWGPSYEQYF
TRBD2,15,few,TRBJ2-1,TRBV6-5,TGTGCCAGCAGTTTAGCGGGAGTTCCTCTCAATGAGCAGTTCTTC,CASSLAGVPLNEQFF
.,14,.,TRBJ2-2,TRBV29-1,TGCAGCGTTGGGTGGGGTCTGAACACCGGGGAGCTGTTTTTT,CSVGWGLNTGELFF
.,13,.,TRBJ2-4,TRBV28,TGTGCCAGTTATGATAAAGGCAAAAACATTCAGTACTTC,CASYDKGKNIQYF
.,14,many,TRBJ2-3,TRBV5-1,TGCGCCAGCAGCTGGAATGGGGGCACAGATACGCAGTATTTT,CASSWNGGTDTQYF
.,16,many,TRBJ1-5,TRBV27,TGTGCCAGCAGTTTATATCCGACAGCCCTTAATCAGCCCCAGCATTTT,CASSLYPTALNQPQHF
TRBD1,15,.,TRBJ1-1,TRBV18,TGTGCCAGCTCACCCGGACAGGCCGAGAACACTGAAGCTTTCTTT,CASSPGQAENTEAFF
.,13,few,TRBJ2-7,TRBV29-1,TGCAGCGTTGAAGAGGGGGGAGGCTACGAGCAGTACTTC,CSVEEGGGYEQYF
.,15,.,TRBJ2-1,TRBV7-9,TGTGCCAGCATCATCGACCGGATCTCCTACAATGAGCAGTTCTTC,CASIIDRISYNEQFF
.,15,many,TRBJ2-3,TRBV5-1,TGCGCCAGCAGTCAGGGTGACCCCCGCACAGATACGCAGTATTTT,CASSQGDPRTDTQYF
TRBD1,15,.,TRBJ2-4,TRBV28,TGTGCCAGCAGTTTGCTCGGGACAGGGGCGAACATTCAGTACTTC,CASSLLGTGANIQYF
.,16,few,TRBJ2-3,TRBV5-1,TGCGCCAGCAGCTTAGACCACCGGATAACCACAGATACGCAGTATTTT,CASSLDHRITTDTQYF
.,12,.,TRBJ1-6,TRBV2,TGTGCCAGCGGGCAGGGAGATTCACCCCTCCACTTT,CASGQGDSPLHF
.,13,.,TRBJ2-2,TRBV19,TGTGCCAGTAAGGTCCAGGGACTTGCGGAGCTGTTTTTT,CASKVQGLAELFF
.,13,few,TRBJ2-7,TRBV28,TGTGCCAGCAGGGACACTAGCTCCTACGAGCAGTACTTC,CASRDTSSYEQYF
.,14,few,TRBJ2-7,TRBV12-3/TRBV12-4,TGTGCCAGCAGTTTAGCAGGGCGGGTGGTAGGGCAGTACTTC,CASSLAGRVVGQYF
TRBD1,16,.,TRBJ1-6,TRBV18,TGTGCCAGCTCACTAGCCGGGACAGCTTATAATTCACCCCTCCACTTT,CASSLAGTAYNSPLHF
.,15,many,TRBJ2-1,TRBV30,TGTGCCTGGAGGGTTCGGGGCCCCTCCTACAATGAGCAGTTCTTC,CAWRVRGPSYNEQFF
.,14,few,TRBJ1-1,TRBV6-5,TGTGCCAGCAGTTCCAGGGGAGTGAACACTGAAGCTTTCTTT,CASSSRGVNTEAFF
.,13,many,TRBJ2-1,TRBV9,TGTGCCAGCAGCGTGGAGGTAAGGGTTGAGCAGTTCTTC,CASSVEVRVEQFF
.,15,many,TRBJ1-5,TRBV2,TGTGCCAGCAGGTACCACCGGGACAGCAATCAGCCCCAGCATTTT,CASRYHRDSNQPQHF
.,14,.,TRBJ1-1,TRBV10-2,TGCGCCAGCAGTGAAAGTCTACTGAACACTGAAGCTTTCTTT,CASSESLLNTEAFF
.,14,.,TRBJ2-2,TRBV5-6,TGTGCCAGCAGCCCCGGGCCCAACACCGGGGAGCTGTTTTTT,CASSPGPNTGELFF
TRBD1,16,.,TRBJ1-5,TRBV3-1,TGTGCCAGCAGCCATTCGGGGACAGGTAGCAATCAGCCCCAGCATTTT,CASSHSGTGSNQPQHF
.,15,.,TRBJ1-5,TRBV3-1,TGTGCCAGCAGCCGAGGGACTGCAGAAAATCAGCCCCAGCATTTT,CASSRGTAENQPQHF
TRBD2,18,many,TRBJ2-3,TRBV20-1,TGCAGTGCCGAGCTTTCTGTAGCGGGAGGGCCCGGCACAGATACGCAGTATTTT,CSAELSVAGGPGTDTQYF
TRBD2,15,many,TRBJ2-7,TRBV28,TGTGCCAGCAGTGCGGGGGGGACTACCTCCTACGAGCAGTACTTC,CASSAGGTTSYEQYF
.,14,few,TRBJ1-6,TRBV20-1,TGCAGTGCTAGAGTAGGCCAGGGTTACTCACCCCTCCACTTT,CSARVGQGYSPLHF
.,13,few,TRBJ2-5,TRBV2,TGTGCCAGCAGCCCAGGGGGGGCAGAGACCCAGTACTTC,CASSPGGAETQYF
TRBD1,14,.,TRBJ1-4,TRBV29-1,TGCAGCGTCGCGCCAGGGGGCGCGGATGAAAAACTGTTTTTT,CSVAPGGADEKLFF
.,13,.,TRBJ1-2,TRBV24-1,TGTGCCACCAGTGATTTTGACACCGGTGGCTACACCTTC,CATSDFDTGGYTF
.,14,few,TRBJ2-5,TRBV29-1,TGCAGCGTTGGGGGACGGACCCAAGTAGAGACCCAGTACTTC,CSVGGRTQVETQYF
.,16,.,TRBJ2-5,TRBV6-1,TGTGCCAGCAGTGAACGTTGGGGCCAGACGAGCGAGACCCAGTACTTC,CASSERWGQTSETQYF
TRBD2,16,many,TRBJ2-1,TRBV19,TGTGCCAGTAGTAAACGACTAGCGGGAGCCGACAATGAGCAGTTCTTC,CASSKRLAGADNEQFF
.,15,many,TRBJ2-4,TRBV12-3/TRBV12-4,TGTGCCAGCAGTTTACCGGGGGCGCGCAAAAACATTCAGTACTTC,CASSLPGARKNIQYF
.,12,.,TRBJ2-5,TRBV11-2,TGTGCCAGCAGCTTGATGTCAGAGACCCAGTACTTC,CASSLMSETQYF
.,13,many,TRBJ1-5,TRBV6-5,TGTGCCAGCAGTTACAGGGACAATCAGCCCCAGCATTTT,CASSYRDNQPQHF